This paragraph reports one TCR beta chain. Antigen specificity is unknown. These data are taken from a study of identical twins. Germline V gene lookup returns CDR1 DFQATT and CDR2 SNEGSKA (reference sequence). CDR3 size: 15 residues. Trimming cost V 0 bases and J 7 bases; bases outside gene matches: 7. TCRdb analysed the 5' RACE reads with MiXCR anew, one entry per CDR3 protein. The sample lists 300,000 to 400,000 distinct CDR3 sequences; approximately 8.7% were seen once. Whole-study results and caveats: Out-of-frame alpha sequences shared by twins showed excess low generation probability. Reduced insertions were recorded for abundant cord blood beta clonotypes, with no such pattern in memory repertoires. Analyses of zero insertions could be partly confounded by invariant MAIT and iNKT cells. Out-of-frame TCR alpha sharing in monozygotic twins exceeded recombination model predictions.

The chain links TRBV20-1 to TRBJ1-3; 9 bases agree with TRBD1. Sequencing used naive T cells sorted from blood. This TCR was sampled from a woman aged 45-65 years in good health. Written as DNA, the CDR3 is TGCAGTGCTAGAGACCCGGGACAGGGTGGGAACACCATATATTTT. Translating it yields CSARDPGQGGNTIYF.